The entry below gives a single TCR beta chain sequence along with its context. What it binds is not known. The record originates from a study of shared clonotypes between healthy human individuals. Across the study: Donors, aged 18 to 49, were a couple of women and three men. Study-level results: Investigators collected only blood, and repertoires in tissues likely differ. Non-shared clonotypes were found to have lower generation probabilities than the clonotypes that were shared by all four of the sorted-subset donors.

The V and J ends lost 7 bases and 3 bases, in that order; junction bases with no gene match: 5. CDR3 length equals 13 residues. Germline CDR1 and CDR2: SNHLY and FYNNEI. Naive CD8 populations comprised CD45RO-negative cells positively selected for CCR7, excluding terminally differentiated effector memory CD45RA+ cells. Sorted-subset replicate PCRs used roughly 210 ng of genomic DNA. This amount corresponded to about 30,000 T cell genomes. TCRdb's copy holds only in-frame clones and misses some; the assay was immunoSEQ multiplex PCR. The sample yields some 2,000,000 clones, roughly 94% seen once. This sequence was found in a man between 18 and 29 years old in good health. V usage is TRBV2 and J usage is TRBJ1-2; TRBD1 agrees at 7 bases. Source material: naive CD8+ T cells sorted from blood. The CDR3 protein is CASMFTGDYGYTF. The CDR3 nucleotides are TGTGCCAGCATGTTCACAGGGGACTATGGCTACACCTTC.